This entry describes one TCR beta chain. As yet, its antigen is unknown. The data belong to a study of cytomegalovirus exposure and HLA in healthy donors. For the study at large: A preliminary data release comprised 80 million to 95 million unique TCRs obtained from HLA-typed donors. Study-level results: It was shown in a later analysis that HLA-associated TCR beta chains were more clonally expanded than other, equally common chains.

In the PCR, 60 Vbeta and 13 Jbeta primers were used. Assay: immunoSEQ multiplex PCR; the TCRdb copy retains only in-frame clones and omits some. The sample lists about 150,000 clones, over 75% seen once, with about 1.3% in the top ten. The TCR comes from a woman in her 30s in good health and CMV-seronegative. The sequencing input was PBMCs.

The CDR3 reads CATSREGLGGYTF. For the CDR3, the DNA is TGTGCCACGTCCCGCGAGGGCCTCGGGGGCTACACCTTC. The rearrangement links TRBV6-5 to TRBJ1-2, with D unresolved. The V end was cut by 10 bases, the J end by 8 bases, with 20 bases between. The CDR3 sequence is 13 residues long. Germline V CDR1 and CDR2: MNHEY, SVGAGI.